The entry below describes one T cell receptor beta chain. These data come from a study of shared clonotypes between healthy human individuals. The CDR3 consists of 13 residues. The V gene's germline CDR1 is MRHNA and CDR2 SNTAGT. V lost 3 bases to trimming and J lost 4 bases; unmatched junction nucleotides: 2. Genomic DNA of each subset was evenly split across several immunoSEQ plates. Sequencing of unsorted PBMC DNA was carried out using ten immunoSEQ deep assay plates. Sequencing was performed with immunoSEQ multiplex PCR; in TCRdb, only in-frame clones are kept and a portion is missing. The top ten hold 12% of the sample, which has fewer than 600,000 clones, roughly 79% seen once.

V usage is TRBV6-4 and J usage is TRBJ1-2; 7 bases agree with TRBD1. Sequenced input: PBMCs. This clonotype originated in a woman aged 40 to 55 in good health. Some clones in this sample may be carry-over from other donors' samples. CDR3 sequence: CASSEGQAYGYTF. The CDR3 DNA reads TGTGCCAGCAGTGAAGGACAGGCCTATGGCTACACCTTC.